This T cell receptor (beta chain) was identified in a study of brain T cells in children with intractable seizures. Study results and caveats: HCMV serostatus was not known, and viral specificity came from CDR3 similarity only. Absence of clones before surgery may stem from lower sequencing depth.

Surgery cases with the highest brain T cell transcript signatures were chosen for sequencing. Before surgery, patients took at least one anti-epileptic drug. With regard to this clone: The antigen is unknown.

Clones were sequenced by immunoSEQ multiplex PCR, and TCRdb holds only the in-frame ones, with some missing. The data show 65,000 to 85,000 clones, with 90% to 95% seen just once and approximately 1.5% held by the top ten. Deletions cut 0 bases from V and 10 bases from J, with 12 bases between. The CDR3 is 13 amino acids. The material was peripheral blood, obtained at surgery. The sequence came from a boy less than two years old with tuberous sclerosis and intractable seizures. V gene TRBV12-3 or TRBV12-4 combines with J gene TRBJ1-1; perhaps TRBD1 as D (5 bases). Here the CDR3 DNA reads TGTGCCAGCAGTTTAGCGGATGGGGGAACAGCTTTCTTT. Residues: CASSLADGGTAFF.